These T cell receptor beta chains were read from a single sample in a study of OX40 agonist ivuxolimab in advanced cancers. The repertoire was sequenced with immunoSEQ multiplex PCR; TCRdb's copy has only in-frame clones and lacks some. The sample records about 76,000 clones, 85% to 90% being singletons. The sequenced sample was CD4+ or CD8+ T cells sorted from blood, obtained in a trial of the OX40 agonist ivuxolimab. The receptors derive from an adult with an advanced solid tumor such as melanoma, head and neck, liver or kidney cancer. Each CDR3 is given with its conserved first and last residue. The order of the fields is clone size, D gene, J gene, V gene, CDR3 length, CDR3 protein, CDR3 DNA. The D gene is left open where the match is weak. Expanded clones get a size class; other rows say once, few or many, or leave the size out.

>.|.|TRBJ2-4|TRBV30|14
CAWTGVDGKNIQYF
TGTGCCTGGACGGGGGTTGACGGCAAAAACATTCAGTACTTC
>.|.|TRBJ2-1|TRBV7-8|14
CASSPTAFFNEQFF
TGTGCCAGCAGCCCCACGGCCTTCTTTAATGAGCAGTTCTTC
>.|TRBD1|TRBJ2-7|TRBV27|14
CASSLPPGQGPQYF
TGTGCCAGCAGTTTACCCCCGGGACAGGGGCCGCAGTACTTC
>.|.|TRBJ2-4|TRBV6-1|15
CASTTREVTKNIQYF
TGTGCCAGCACGACCCGGGAAGTTACCAAAAACATTCAGTACTTC
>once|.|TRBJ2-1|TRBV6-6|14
CASSIRWGYNEQFF
TGTGCCAGCAGTATACGTTGGGGTTACAATGAGCAGTTCTTC
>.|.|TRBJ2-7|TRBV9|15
CASSVDGGSSYEQYF
TGTGCCAGCAGCGTAGACGGGGGTAGCTCCTACGAGCAGTACTTC
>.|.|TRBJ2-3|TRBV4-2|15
CASSQAIGAADTQYF
TGTGCCAGCAGCCAAGCCATTGGGGCTGCAGATACGCAGTATTTT
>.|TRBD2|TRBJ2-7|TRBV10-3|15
CAISRTSGTTYEQYF
TGTGCCATCAGTCGAACTAGCGGGACCACCTACGAGCAGTACTTC
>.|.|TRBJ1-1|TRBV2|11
CASRGRTEAFF
TGTGCCAGCCGAGGGAGGACTGAAGCTTTCTTT
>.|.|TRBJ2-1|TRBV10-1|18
CASSAGQASSGNYNEQFF
TGCGCCAGCAGTGCGGGACAGGCATCTAGCGGGAATTACAATGAGCAGTTCTTC
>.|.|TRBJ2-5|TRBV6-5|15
CASRRDRVGGETQYF
TGTGCCAGCAGACGCGACCGGGTTGGGGGAGAGACCCAGTACTTC
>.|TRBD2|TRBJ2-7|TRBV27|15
CASTGLAGSSYEQYF
TGTGCCAGCACGGGACTAGCGGGATCCTCCTACGAGCAGTACTTC
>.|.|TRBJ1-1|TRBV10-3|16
CAISESSPGPITEAFF
TGTGCCATCAGTGAGTCTTCGCCTGGTCCGATCACTGAAGCTTTCTTT
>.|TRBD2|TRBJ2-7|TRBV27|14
CASSPSGRLYEQYF
TGTGCCAGCAGTCCTAGCGGGAGGCTCTACGAGCAGTACTTC
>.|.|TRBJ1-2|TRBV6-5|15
CASRMGQALFYGYTF
TGTGCCAGTCGAATGGGGCAGGCCCTCTTCTATGGCTACACCTTC
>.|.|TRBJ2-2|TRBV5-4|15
CASSLGSLNTGELFF
TGTGCCAGCAGCTTGGGCTCTCTGAACACCGGGGAGCTGTTTTTT
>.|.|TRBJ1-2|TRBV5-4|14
CASSSPPGNYGYTF
TGTGCCAGCAGCTCCCCCCCGGGGAACTATGGCTACACCTTC
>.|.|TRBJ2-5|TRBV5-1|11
CASRTQETQYF
TGCGCCAGCAGAACACAAGAGACCCAGTACTTC
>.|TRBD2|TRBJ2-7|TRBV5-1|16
CASSGLAGSTPYEQYF
TGCGCCAGCAGTGGTCTAGCGGGAAGTACCCCCTACGAGCAGTACTTC
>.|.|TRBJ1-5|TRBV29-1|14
CSVLSSQGGQPQHF
TGCAGCGTTCTTTCTTCCCAGGGAGGACAGCCCCAGCATTTT
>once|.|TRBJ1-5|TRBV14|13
CASSQDGVQPQHF
TGTGCCAGCAGCCAAGATGGGGTTCAGCCCCAGCATTTT
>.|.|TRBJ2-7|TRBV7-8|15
CASSLDRWGDDEQYF
TGTGCCAGCAGCTTAGACAGGTGGGGCGACGACGAGCAGTACTTC
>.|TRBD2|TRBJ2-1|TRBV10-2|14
CASTLAGGRNEQFF
TGCGCCAGTACACTAGCGGGAGGACGCAATGAGCAGTTCTTC
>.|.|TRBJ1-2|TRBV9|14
CASSAPGPNYGYTF
TGTGCCAGCAGCGCACCGGGCCCTAACTATGGCTACACCTTC
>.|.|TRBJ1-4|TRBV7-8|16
CASSPGWGVTNEKLFF
TGTGCCAGCAGCCCAGGGTGGGGCGTAACTAATGAAAAACTGTTTTTT
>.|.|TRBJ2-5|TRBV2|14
CASREKGYQETQYF
TGTGCCAGCAGGGAGAAGGGGTACCAAGAGACCCAGTACTTC
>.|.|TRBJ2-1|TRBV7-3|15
CASSLTASFGNEQFF
TGTGCCAGCAGCTTAACGGCTTCCTTCGGGAATGAGCAGTTCTTC
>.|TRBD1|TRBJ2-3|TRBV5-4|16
CASSFGDREGSDTQYF
TGTGCCAGCAGCTTCGGAGACAGGGAAGGATCAGATACGCAGTATTTT
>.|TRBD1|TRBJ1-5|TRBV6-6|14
CASSLDRSNQPQHF
TGTGCCAGCAGTTTGGACAGGAGCAATCAGCCCCAGCATTTT
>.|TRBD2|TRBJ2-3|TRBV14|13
CASSQEESGSRYF
TGTGCCAGCAGCCAAGAGGAAAGCGGGAGTAGGTATTTT
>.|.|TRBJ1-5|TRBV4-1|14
CASSQPTRSQPQHF
TGCGCCAGCAGCCAACCTACCAGGAGTCAGCCCCAGCATTTT
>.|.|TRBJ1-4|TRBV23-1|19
CASSPSVLGRGELNEKLFF
TGCGCCAGCAGTCCCTCGGTTTTGGGACGGGGGGAACTTAATGAAAAACTGTTTTTT
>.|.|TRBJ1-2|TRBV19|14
CASSIGGLFYGYTF
TGTGCCAGTAGTATCGGGGGGCTCTTCTATGGCTACACCTTC
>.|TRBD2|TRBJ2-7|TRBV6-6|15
CASIRGAAGGYEQYF
TGTGCCAGCATACGGGGGGCAGCGGGAGGCTACGAGCAGTACTTC
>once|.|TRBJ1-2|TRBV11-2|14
CASSLVGGEYGYTF
TGTGCCAGCAGCTTAGTGGGGGGGGAGTATGGCTACACCTTC
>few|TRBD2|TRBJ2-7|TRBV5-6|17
CASSLGGPAGGSYEQYF
TGTGCCAGCAGCTTGGGTGGTCCAGCGGGAGGGAGCTACGAGCAGTACTTC
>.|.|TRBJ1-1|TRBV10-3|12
CAISDHYTEAFF
TGTGCCATCAGTGATCATTACACTGAAGCTTTCTTT
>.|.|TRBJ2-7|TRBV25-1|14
CASSEFGGGYEQYF
TGTGCCAGCAGTGAATTCGGCGGCGGCTACGAGCAGTACTTC
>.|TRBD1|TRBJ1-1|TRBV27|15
CASSLLTGMNTEAFF
TGTGCCAGCAGTTTGTTGACAGGGATGAACACTGAAGCTTTCTTT
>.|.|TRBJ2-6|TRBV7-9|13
CASSLAGANVLTF
TGTGCCAGCAGCTTAGCTGGGGCCAACGTCCTGACTTTC
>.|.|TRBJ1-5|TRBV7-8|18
CASSLESGGHYSNQPQHF
TGTGCCAGCAGCTTAGAGTCGGGGGGCCACTATAGCAATCAGCCCCAGCATTTT